This T cell receptor beta chain was recovered during a study of blood T cell repertoires in COVID-19. Study summary: Both acute and convalescent COVID-19 samples were obtained from the United States, Italy and Spain. From T cells, B-cell-depleted T cells, or PBMCs came the material, which was cDNA or gDNA.

Authors' data handling: For nucleated cells, counts were estimated from reference gene primer amplification. Profiled with immunoSEQ multiplex PCR; TCRdb holds only in-frame clones, not every one. From that table come the V and J calls and clone size; the DNA was used to work out D and trimming. Of 100,000 to 150,000 clones listed, around 87% are singletons. The CDR3 length is 12 residues. The germline V gene encodes CDR1 SNHLY and CDR2 FYNNEI. V was trimmed by 8 bases and J by 8 bases, leaving 15 bases between them. This TCR came from a woman aged 60 to 75 with acute or convalescent COVID-19. The specimen sequenced was peripheral blood. V gene TRBV2 combines with J gene TRBJ1-2, with D maybe TRBD1 (6 bases). The CDR3 loop reads CASGQGPDGYTF. CDR3 coding DNA: TGTGCCAGCGGTCAGGGGCCGGACGGCTACACCTTC.